Reported below is one T cell receptor beta chain. There is no known antigen for this receptor. At one end, the junction sequence differs from germline, possibly due to a read error. CDR1 and CDR2 are drawn from the germline V gene: MGHRA, YSYEKL. The CDR3 starts with the cysteine, ends with the phenylalanine, and has 17 residues. Only CDR3 DNA is held: 51 bases, read in frame from base 1. TCR beta CDR3 regions were amplified from RNA transcripts. The TCR CDR3 was subjected to a first round of RT-PCR using the HTBI primer set and the Qiagen OneStep RT-PCR kit. The libraries were constructed in a second round of multiplex PCR and then size-selected and purified. Libraries were sequenced paired-end with 100 bp reads on an Illumina HiSeq2000. Processing in the source paper ran as follows. Raw data were processed with SOAPnuke, discarding reads with adapters, uncalled bases, mean Phred below 15, or no exact constant-primer or identifier match. High-quality paired reads were merged using COPE v1.2.5, and each unique nucleotide sequence was defined as a clonotype. MiTCR v1.1 was used to align clonotypes to the IMGT TRBV, TRBD and TRBJ reference segments. Analysis was restricted to V-J combinations with a frequency above 0.0001, which covered approximately 99% of repertoires. A TCS score was defined as the ratio between F50 (clonal expansion) and ExV (chaos), using BLOSUM62-based TCRdist between CDR3 peptides within each V-J. Welch's t-statistics and random forest reduced fewer than 550 V-J features to 10 to 15, which were used in a naive Bayes classifier (R e1071). TCRdb reworked the public reads: Q25 trimming with fastp, MiXCR clone assembly, productive beta chains retained. One record per CDR3 amino acid sequence lists the most common genes and DNA. The V and J calls and clone size come from TCRdb's table, not from the authors' own analysis. The sample table contains 250,000 to 350,000 distinct CDR3 sequences; only one count was recorded for around 15% of them. The ten most abundant clones make up just over 55% of the sample.

The source of the sample is a study of T cells in Graves' hyperthyroidism and ophthalmopathy (dated by TCRdb to about 2019). Describing the broader study: Peripheral blood samples were taken at the time of initial diagnosis, prior to any treatment. A discovery cohort of roughly 100 patients, roughly 43 with Graves' ophthalmopathy and 55 to 60 with stable Graves' hyperthyroidism, was used to find distinguishing TCR V-J signatures. Whether ophthalmopathy could be predicted prospectively was tested in an independent validation cohort made up of some 20 hyperthyroidism patients plus 17 patients who later progressed to ophthalmopathy. The roughly 94 discovery patients were randomly divided into training and test sets at a 7:3 ratio. In six Graves' hyperthyroidism patients, the study also compared T-cell repertoires from thyroid tissue with T-cell repertoires from blood. After blood sampling, hyperthyroidism patients were treated with methimazole at a starting dose of 30 mg daily, and ophthalmopathy patients were treated with high-dose intravenous methylprednisolone. The paper describes TCR Vbeta CDR3 sequencing of 140 or so peripheral blood samples, made up of some 42 ophthalmopathy patients, some 80 hyperthyroidism patients and 17 progressor patients. Overall results and qualifications from the work: During validation, the model predicted progression to ophthalmopathy a median of around 7 months ahead of onset, with just under 71% sensitivity and more than 72% specificity. Most expanded thyroid clonotypes (frequency above 0.001) were also detected in blood, a finding suggesting that blood repertoires may reflect thyroid immune responses. A 13 V-J signature model separated ophthalmopathy from stable hyperthyroidism, with roughly 88% sensitivity and about 81% specificity in cross-validation and 80%/75% in testing. Sample size was not statistically predetermined, and blinding of investigators to group allocation was not performed.

Ophthalmopathy patients had moderately to severely active disease, with a Clinical Activity Score of 3 or more, a NOSPECS grade of 4 or more, and a disease duration of less than 3 months. Exclusion was applied to patients with uncontrolled infections, other autoimmune diseases, pregnancy or lactation. Diagnoses relied on clinical symptoms, serum thyroxine and TRAb, thyroid ultrasound and orbital computed tomography. Ficoll-Paque density gradient centrifugation was used to isolate PBMCs from around 10 ml of fresh peripheral blood. Trizol reagent was used to extract total RNA, and RNA quality was then checked on an Agilent 2100 Bioanalyzer.

Recombination joined TRBV4-1 with TRBJ2-7, with TRBD1 matching 9 junction bases. The sample consisted of blood. The source is a woman in her fifties or sixties with Graves' ophthalmopathy. This receptor has the CDR3 CASSQVKGDRVLGGQYF. In nucleotides, the sequence is TGTGCCAGCAGCCAAGTAAAAGGGGACAGGGTGTTAGGCGGGCAGTACTTC.